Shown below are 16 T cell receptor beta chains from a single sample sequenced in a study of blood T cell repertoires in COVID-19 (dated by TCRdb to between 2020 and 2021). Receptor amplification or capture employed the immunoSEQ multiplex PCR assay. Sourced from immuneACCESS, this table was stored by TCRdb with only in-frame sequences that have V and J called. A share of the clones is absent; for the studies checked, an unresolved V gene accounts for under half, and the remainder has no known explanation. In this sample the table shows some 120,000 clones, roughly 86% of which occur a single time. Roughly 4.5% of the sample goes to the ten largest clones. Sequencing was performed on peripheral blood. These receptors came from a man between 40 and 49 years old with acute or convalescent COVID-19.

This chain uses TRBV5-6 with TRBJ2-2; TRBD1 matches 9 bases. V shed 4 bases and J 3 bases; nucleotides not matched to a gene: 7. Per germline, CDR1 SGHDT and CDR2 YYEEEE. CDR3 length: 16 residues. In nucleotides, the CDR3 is TGTGCCAGCAGCCGGCTGGGACAGGGTGACACCGGGGAGCTGTTTTTT. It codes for CASSRLGQGDTGELFF.

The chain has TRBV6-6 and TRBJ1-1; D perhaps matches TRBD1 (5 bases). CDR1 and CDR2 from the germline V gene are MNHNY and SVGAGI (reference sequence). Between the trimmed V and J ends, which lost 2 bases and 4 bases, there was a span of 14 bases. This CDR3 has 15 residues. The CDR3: CASSYPQPGGTEAFF. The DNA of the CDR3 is TGTGCCAGCAGTTACCCCCAACCCGGGGGCACTGAAGCTTTCTTT.

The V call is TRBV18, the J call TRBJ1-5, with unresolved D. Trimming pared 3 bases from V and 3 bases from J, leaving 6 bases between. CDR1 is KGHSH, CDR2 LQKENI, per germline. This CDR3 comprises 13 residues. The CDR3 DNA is TGTGCCAGCTCACCGGCTGACAATCAGCCCCAGCATTTT. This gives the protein CASSPADNQPQHF.

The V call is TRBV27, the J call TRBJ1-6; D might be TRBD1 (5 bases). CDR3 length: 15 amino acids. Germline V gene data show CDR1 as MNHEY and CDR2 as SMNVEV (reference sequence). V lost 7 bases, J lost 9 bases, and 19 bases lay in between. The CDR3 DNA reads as TGTGCCAGCACCTCTCATGGAGGGGTAGGTTCACCCCTCCACTTT. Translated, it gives CASTSHGGVGSPLHF.

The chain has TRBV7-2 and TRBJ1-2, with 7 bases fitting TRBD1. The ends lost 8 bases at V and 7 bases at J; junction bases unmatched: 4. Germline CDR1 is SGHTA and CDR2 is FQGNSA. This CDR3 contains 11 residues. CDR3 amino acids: CASSQGGGYTF. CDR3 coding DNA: TGTGCCAGCTCTCAGGGGGGTGGCTACACCTTC.

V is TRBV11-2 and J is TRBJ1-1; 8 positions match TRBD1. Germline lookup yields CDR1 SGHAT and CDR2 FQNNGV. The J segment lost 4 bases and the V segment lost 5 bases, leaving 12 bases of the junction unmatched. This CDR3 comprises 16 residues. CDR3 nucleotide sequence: TGTGCCAGCAGCCCAGGACAGGGATTTGGTATCACTGAAGCTTTCTTT. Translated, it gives CASSPGQGFGITEAFF.

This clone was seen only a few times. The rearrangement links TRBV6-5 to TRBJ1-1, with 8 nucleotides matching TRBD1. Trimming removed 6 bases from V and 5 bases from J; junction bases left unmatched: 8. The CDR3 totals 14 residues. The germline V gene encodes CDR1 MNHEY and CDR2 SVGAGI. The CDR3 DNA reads TGTGCCAGCAGGAATCAGGGGGCACGGACTGAAGCTTTCTTT. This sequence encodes CASRNQGARTEAFF.

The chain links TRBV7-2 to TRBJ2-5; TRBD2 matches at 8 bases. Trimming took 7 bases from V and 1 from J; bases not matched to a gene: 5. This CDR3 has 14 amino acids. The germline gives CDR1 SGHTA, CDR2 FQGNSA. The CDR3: CASIVRGVQETQYF. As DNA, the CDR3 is TGTGCCAGCATCGTGCGGGGGGTCCAAGAGACCCAGTACTTC. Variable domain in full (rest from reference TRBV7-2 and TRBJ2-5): GAGVSQSPSNKVTEKGKDVELRCDPISGHTALYWYRQSLGQGLEFLIYFQGNSAPDKSGLPSDRFSAERTGGSVSTLTIQRTQQEDSAVYLCASIVRGVQETQYFGPGTRLLVL.

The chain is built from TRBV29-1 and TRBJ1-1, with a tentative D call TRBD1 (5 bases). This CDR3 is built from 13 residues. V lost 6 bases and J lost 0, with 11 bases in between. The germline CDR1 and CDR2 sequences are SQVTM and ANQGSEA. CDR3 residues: CSVNRYMNTEAFF. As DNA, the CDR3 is TGCAGCGTAAACAGGTACATGAACACTGAAGCTTTCTTT.

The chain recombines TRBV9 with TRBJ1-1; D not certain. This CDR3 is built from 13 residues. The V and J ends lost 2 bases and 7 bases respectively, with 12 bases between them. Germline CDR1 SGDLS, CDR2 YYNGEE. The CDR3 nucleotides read TGTGCCAGCAGCGTCGGGAGCAGGAGTGAAGCTTTCTTT. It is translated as CASSVGSRSEAFF.

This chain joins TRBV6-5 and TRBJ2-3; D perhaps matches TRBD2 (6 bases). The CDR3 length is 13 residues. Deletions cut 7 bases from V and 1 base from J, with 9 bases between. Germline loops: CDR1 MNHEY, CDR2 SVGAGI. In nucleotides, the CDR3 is TGTGCCAGCATGCGGGGACGCACAGATACGCAGTATTTT. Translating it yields CASMRGRTDTQYF.

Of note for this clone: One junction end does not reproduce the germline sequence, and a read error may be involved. CDR3 residues: CASSLRGDRMIF. In nucleotides, the CDR3 is TGTGCCAGCAGTCTCAGGGGTGATCGGATGATTTTT. This rearrangement joins TRBV27 to TRBJ2-2; perhaps TRBD1 as D (6 bases). This CDR3 has 12 residues. Germline loops: CDR1 MNHEY, CDR2 SMNVEV (reference sequence).

This CDR3 reads CASSLGQLRLANYGYTF. DNA for the CDR3: TGTGCCAGCAGCTTAGGACAGCTACGTTTAGCTAACTATGGCTACACCTTC. This rearrangement joins TRBV5-6 to TRBJ1-2; D may be TRBD1 (6 bases). This CDR3 is built from 17 residues. CDR1 and CDR2 (germline): SGHDT, YYEEEE. Between the trimmed V and J ends, which lost 2 bases and 0 bases, there was a span of 17 bases.

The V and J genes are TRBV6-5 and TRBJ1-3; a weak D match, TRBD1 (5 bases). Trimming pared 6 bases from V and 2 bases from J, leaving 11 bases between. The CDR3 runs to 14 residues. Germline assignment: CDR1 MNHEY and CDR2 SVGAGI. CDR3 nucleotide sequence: TGTGCCAGCAGAGCAGGGTCTCCTGGAAACACCATATATTTT. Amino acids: CASRAGSPGNTIYF.

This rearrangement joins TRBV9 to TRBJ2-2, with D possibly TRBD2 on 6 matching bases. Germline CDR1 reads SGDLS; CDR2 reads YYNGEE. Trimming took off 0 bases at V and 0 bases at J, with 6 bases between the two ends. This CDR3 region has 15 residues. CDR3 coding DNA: TGTGCCAGCAGCGTAGTAGCGGCGAACACCGGGGAGCTGTTTTTT. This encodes CASSVVAANTGELFF. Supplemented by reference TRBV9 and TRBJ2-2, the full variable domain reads DSGVTQTPKHLITATGQRVTLRCSPRSGDLSVYWYQQSLDQGLQFLIQYYNGEERAKGNILERFSAQQFPDLHSELNLSSLELGDSALYFCASSVVAANTGELFFGEGSRLTVL.

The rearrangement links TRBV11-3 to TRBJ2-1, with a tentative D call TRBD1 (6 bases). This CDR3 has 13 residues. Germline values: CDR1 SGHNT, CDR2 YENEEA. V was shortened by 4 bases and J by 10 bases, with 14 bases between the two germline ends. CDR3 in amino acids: CASSSSSTGEQFF. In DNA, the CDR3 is TGTGCCAGCAGCTCCTCTAGCACAGGGGAGCAGTTCTTC.